Included here is one T cell receptor beta chain sequence, with context. Antigen unknown. TCRdb independently ran MiXCR on the RT-PCR reads; one entry per CDR3 protein. This table holds 650,000 to 800,000 distinct CDR3 sequences, approximately 17% found once. The sample comes from a study of response to subunit inactivated influenza vaccine. Study results and limitations: The authors offered the suggestion that each seasonal influenza vaccination recruits few new T cells.

The TCR originated in a man between 45 and 60 years old who received an inactivated influenza vaccine. The material was PBMCs from blood, obtained more than 4 days after vaccination.

This CDR3 reads CASSPWGTDEKLFF. CDR3 sequence (DNA): TGTGCCAGCAGCCCCTGGGGGACGGATGAAAAACTGTTTTTT. This chain connects TRBV7-2 to TRBJ1-4; D might be TRBD1 (5 bases). V lost 5 bases and J lost 6, with 13 bases in between. The germline CDR1 and CDR2 sequences are SGHTA and FQGNSA. The CDR3 extends over 14 amino acids.